Sequencing of this T cell receptor beta chain was carried out in a study of cytomegalovirus exposure and HLA in healthy donors. In the PCR, 60 Vbeta and 13 Jbeta primers were used. Generated by immunoSEQ multiplex PCR, the TCRdb table keeps only in-frame clones and is missing some. This sample carries roughly 130,000 clones, just under 80% of them seen once, and the ten largest clones take roughly 5.7%. Notes on the study in general: Immune exposure information comprised only CMV serostatus.

Germline CDR1 and CDR2: SGHDT and YYEEEE. The V and J ends lost 5 bases and 3 bases respectively, with 18 bases between them. This CDR3 contains 16 residues. Comments on this clone: Its antigen remains unknown.

This chain links TRBV5-6 with TRBJ1-5; D uncertain. The sequencing input was PBMCs. The receptor's source is a man aged 25 to 40 in good health and CMV-seronegative. DNA for the CDR3: TGTGCCAGCAGTTCCGAGGCGGGAAGGACCAATCAGCCCCAGCATTTT. Amino acids: CASSSEAGRTNQPQHF. Complete variable domain (other parts from reference TRBV5-6 and TRBJ1-5): DAGVTQSPTHLIKTRGQQVTLRCSPKSGHDTVSWYQQALGQGPQFIFQYYEEEERQRGNFPDRFSGHQFPNYSSELNVNALLLGDSALYLCASSSEAGRTNQPQHFGDGTRLSIL.